Listed below are T cell receptor beta chains from one sample, sequenced in a study of cytomegalovirus exposure and HLA in healthy donors. The table came from immunoSEQ multiplex PCR; TCRdb's copy has only in-frame clones and leaves some out. The sample lists over 150,000 clones; 60% to 85% were seen once. Sample: PBMCs. The receptors were gathered from a male donor in good health and CMV-seropositive. The conserved cysteine and the conserved F or W are not part of the CDR3 here. A D gene is named only where the DNA matches it firmly.

D	V	CDR3
NA	TRBV4-3	ASSQPGTDTQY
TRBD1	TRBV6-4	ASSDNRGYGYT
NA	TRBV30	AWSALYGYT
NA	TRBV30	AWSPPPGRETQY
TRBD1	TRBV5-4	ASSSGTGNEAF
TRBD1	TRBV7-6	ASSLEPGQGNTIY
TRBD2	TRBV7-8	ASSIPYAGGQETQY
NA	TRBV30	AWSVRQLDQPQH
NA	TRBV27	ASSQRGTGNTIY
NA	TRBV7-3	ASSLTEGVNTEAF